Each of the 13 T cell receptor beta chains below was sequenced from the same sample in a study of cytomegalovirus exposure and HLA in healthy donors. In the PCR, 60 Vbeta and 13 Jbeta primers were used. Generated by immunoSEQ multiplex PCR, the TCRdb table keeps only in-frame clones and is missing some. The data contain around 110,000 clones, 75% to 85% of them singletons. Sequences were obtained from PBMCs. All receptors derive from a woman in her late teens or twenties in good health and CMV-seropositive.

V usage is TRBV5-1 and J usage is TRBJ1-1, with a possible D match to TRBD1 (6 bases). This CDR3 is 15 amino acids long. CDR1 and CDR2 from the germline V gene are SGHRS and YFSETQ. The V gene lost 0 bases and the J gene lost 6 bases, with 15 bases spanning the gap. CDR3 sequence reads: CASSLVRGGRAEAFF. DNA for the CDR3: TGCGCCAGCAGCTTGGTTAGGGGGGGGAGGGCTGAAGCTTTCTTT.

This clone was observed a few times. J is TRBJ2-3 and V is TRBV5-1; D ambiguous. The germline gives CDR1 SGHRS, CDR2 YFSETQ. Trimming left V 4 bases short and J 1 base short, with 10 bases between. The CDR3 is 14 amino acids. CDR3 amino acids: CASSRDTGTDTQYF. The CDR3 nucleotides read TGCGCCAGCAGCCGTGATACAGGCACAGATACGCAGTATTTT.

The chain employs TRBV5-6 and TRBJ2-5; 7 bases match TRBD1. The J call could be wrong; TRBJ2-7 is a better fit for the DNA end. Germline V gives CDR1 SGHDT, CDR2 YYEEEE. The CDR3 covers 15 residues. The CDR3 protein is CASSFFFRGRYEQYF. DNA for the CDR3: TGTGCCAGCAGCTTTTTCTTCAGGGGGAGATACGAGCAGTACTTC.

CDR3 amino acids: CASSFRQGAYTEAFF. The CDR3 bases are TGTGCCAGCAGCTTCCGACAGGGGGCCTACACTGAAGCTTTCTTT. The chain links TRBV5-4 to TRBJ1-1; TRBD1 matches 10 bases. V lost 2 bases, J lost 3 bases, and 4 bases stayed unmatched. Germline assignment: CDR1 SGHNT and CDR2 YYREEE (reference sequence). This CDR3 has 15 amino acids.

This clone was counted once. V gene TRBV7-9 combines with J gene TRBJ2-7; weak D call: TRBD2 (5 bases). Per germline, CDR1 SEHNR and CDR2 FQNEAQ (reference sequence). V lost 6 bases, J lost 5 bases, and 11 bases lay in between. CDR3 length: 12 amino acids. The CDR3 is CASRGTSNEQYF. Here the CDR3 DNA reads TGTGCCAGCAGGGGAACTAGTAACGAGCAGTACTTC.

This sequence joins TRBV2 and TRBJ1-2, with a tentative D call TRBD1 (5 bases). The CDR3 contains 14 residues. The V gene lost 6 bases and the J gene lost 6 bases, with 17 bases spanning the gap. Germline CDR1 and CDR2: SNHLY and FYNNEI. CDR3 nucleotide sequence: TGTGCCAGCAGGGGGGGACCGATAATTCATGGCTACACCTTC. Translation gives CASRGGPIIHGYTF.

V and J are TRBV6-5 and TRBJ2-7, with D tentatively TRBD1 (6 bases). V was cut by 7 bases and J by 1 base, with 11 bases left in between. In germline, CDR1 is MNHEY, CDR2 SVGAGI. The CDR3 sequence is 13 residues long. In nucleotides, the CDR3 is TGTGCCAGCATCGGGGACACTTCCTACGAGCAGTACTTC. Translation: CASIGDTSYEQYF.

This chain connects TRBV30 to TRBJ1-5, with a tentative D call TRBD1 (6 bases). CDR1 is GTSNPN and CDR2 is SVGIG in the germline V gene (reference sequence). This CDR3 comprises 14 residues. V lost 3 bases to trimming and J lost 2 bases, with 11 bases between them. As DNA, the CDR3 is TGTGCCTGGAGAGCGGCAGGGGGCAATCAGCCCCAGCATTTT. Amino acid sequence: CAWRAAGGNQPQHF.

The V call is TRBV27, the J call TRBJ1-1, with D possibly matching TRBD1 (6 bases). In germline, CDR1 is MNHEY, CDR2 SMNVEV (reference sequence). V lost 2 bases, J lost 5 bases, and 9 bases lay in between. CDR3 size: 13 residues. The CDR3 protein is CASSLRDKTEAFF. The CDR3, as DNA: TGTGCCAGCAGTTTAAGGGACAAAACTGAAGCTTTCTTT.

This chain joins TRBV13 and TRBJ2-2, with D tentatively TRBD2 (5 bases). Trimming removed 2 bases from V and 6 bases from J, with 13 bases in between. Germline lookup yields CDR1 PRHDT and CDR2 FYEKMQ (reference sequence). The CDR3 totals 15 residues. As DNA, the CDR3 is TGTGCCAGCAGCTTAACTAGAGGACCCCCCGGGGAGCTGTTTTTT. Its translation is CASSLTRGPPGELFF.

The chain uses TRBV4-1 and TRBJ2-7, with 7 positions matching TRBD1. After removal of 0 bases from V and 4 bases from J, the junction contained 15 bases not matched to a gene. The CDR3 length is 18 residues. Germline values: CDR1 MGHRA, CDR2 YSYEKL. The CDR3 is CASSQEGTEKYNYYEQYF. The CDR3 DNA sequence: TGCGCCAGCAGCCAAGAAGGGACAGAAAAATATAATTATTACGAGCAGTACTTC.

This chain uses TRBV5-1 with TRBJ1-4, with D uncertain. The CDR3 spans 13 residues. Looked up from germline, CDR1 is SGHRS and CDR2 is YFSETQ. Deletions cut 4 bases from V and 8 bases from J, with 12 bases between. CDR3 residues: CASSPEQREKLFF. The CDR3 DNA reads as TGCGCCAGCAGCCCTGAACAGCGGGAAAAACTGTTTTTT.

The gene calls are TRBV11-3 and TRBJ2-2, with 14 bases matching TRBD2. Per germline, CDR1 SGHNT and CDR2 YENEEA. The V segment lost 5 bases and the J segment 6 bases; nucleotides outside the gene matches: 2. This CDR3 has 15 amino acids. The CDR3 loop is CASSRLAGGAGELFF. CDR3 nucleotide sequence: TGTGCCAGCAGCCGACTAGCGGGGGGGGCCGGGGAGCTGTTTTTT.